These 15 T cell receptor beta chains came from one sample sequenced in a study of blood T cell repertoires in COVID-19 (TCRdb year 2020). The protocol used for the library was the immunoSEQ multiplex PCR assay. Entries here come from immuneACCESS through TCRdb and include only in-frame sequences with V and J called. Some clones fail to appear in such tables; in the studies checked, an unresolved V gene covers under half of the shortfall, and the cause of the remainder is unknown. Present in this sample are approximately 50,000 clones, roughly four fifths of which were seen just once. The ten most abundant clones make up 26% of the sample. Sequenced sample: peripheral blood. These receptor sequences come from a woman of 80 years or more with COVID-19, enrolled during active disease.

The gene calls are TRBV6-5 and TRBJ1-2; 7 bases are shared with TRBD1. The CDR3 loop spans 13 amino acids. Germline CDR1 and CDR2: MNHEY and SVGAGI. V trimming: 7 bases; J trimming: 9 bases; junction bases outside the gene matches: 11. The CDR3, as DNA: TGTGCCAGCATTCCCCGGGACAGTTCGAGCTACACCTTC. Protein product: CASIPRDSSSYTF.

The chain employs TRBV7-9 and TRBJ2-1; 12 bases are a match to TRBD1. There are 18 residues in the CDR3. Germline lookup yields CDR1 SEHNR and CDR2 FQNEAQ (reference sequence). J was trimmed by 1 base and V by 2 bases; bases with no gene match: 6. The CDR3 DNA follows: TGTGCCAGCAGCTTAATCGCGGGACAGGGGGCTTCCTACAATGAGCAGTTCTTC. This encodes CASSLIAGQGASYNEQFF.

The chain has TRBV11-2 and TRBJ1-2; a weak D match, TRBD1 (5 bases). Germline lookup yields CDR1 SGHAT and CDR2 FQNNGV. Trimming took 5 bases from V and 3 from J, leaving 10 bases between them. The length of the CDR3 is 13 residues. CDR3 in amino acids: CASSPRDDYGYTF. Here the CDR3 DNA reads TGTGCCAGCAGCCCCAGGGATGACTATGGCTACACCTTC.

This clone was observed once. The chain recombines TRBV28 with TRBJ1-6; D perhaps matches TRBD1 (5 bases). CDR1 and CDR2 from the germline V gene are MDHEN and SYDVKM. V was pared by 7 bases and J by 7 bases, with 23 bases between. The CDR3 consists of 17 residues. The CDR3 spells CASMGGIGDRKNSPLHF. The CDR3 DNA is TGTGCCAGCATGGGAGGGATAGGGGATAGAAAGAATTCACCCCTCCACTTT.

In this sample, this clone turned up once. Here the CDR3 reads CASTGGNTIYF. The CDR3 nucleotides are TGTGCCAGCACGGGGGGAAACACCATATATTTT. This chain joins TRBV6-5 and TRBJ1-3, with D unclear. V was trimmed by 7 bases and J by 4 bases, leaving 5 bases between them. Germline V gives CDR1 MNHEY, CDR2 SVGAGI. This CDR3 spans 11 amino acids.

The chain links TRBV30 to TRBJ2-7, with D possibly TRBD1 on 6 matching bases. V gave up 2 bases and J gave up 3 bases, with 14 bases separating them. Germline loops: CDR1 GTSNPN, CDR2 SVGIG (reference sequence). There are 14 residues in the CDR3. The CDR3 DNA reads TGTGCCTGGAGTATTCATCTACAGGGCTACGAGCAGTACTTC. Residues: CAWSIHLQGYEQYF.

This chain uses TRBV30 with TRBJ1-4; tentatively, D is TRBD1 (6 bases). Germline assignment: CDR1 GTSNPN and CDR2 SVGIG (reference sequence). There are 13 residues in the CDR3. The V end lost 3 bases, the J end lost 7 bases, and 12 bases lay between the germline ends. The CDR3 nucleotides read TGTGCCTGGAGAAACACAGGGTCTGAAAAACTGTTTTTT. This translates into CAWRNTGSEKLFF.

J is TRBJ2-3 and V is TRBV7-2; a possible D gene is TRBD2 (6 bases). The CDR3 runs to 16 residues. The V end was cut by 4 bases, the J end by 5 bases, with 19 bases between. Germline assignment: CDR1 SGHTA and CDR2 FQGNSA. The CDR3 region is CASSSRTTFGVDTQYF. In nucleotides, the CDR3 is TGTGCCAGCAGCTCACGGACTACGTTCGGTGTAGATACGCAGTATTTT. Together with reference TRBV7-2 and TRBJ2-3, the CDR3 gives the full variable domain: GAGVSQSPSNKVTEKGKDVELRCDPISGHTALYWYRQSLGQGLEFLIYFQGNSAPDKSGLPSDRFSAERTGGSVSTLTIQRTQQEDSAVYLCASSSRTTFGVDTQYFGPGTRLTVL.

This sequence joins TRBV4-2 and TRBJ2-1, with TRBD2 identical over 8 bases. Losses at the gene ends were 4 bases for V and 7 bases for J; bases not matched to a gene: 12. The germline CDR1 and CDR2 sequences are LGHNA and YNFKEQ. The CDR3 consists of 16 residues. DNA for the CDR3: TGTGCCAGCAGCCCCGTCTTGAATAGCGGGGAAAATGAGCAGTTCTTC. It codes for CASSPVLNSGENEQFF.

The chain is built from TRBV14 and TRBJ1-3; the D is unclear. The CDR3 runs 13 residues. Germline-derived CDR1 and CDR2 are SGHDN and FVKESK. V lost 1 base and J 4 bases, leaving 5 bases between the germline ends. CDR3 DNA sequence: TGTGCCAGCAGCCAAGTTCAGGGAAACACCATATATTTT. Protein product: CASSQVQGNTIYF.

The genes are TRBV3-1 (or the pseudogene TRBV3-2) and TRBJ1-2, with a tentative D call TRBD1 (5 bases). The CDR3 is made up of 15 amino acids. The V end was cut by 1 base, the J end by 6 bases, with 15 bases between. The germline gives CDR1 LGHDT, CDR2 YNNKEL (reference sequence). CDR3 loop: CASSQVGGAQDGYTF. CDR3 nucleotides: TGTGCCAGCAGCCAAGTGGGCGGGGCCCAGGATGGCTACACCTTC.

The CDR3 sequence: CASSATGGNIQYF. DNA of the CDR3: TGTGCCAGCAGCGCCACAGGGGGAAACATTCAGTACTTC. The V gene is TRBV7-2, the J gene TRBJ2-4, with 8 bases that match TRBD1. V was clipped by 5 bases and J by 6 bases; unmatched bases: 3. From germline, CDR1 is SGHTA and CDR2 FQGNSA. The CDR3 is 13 amino acids.

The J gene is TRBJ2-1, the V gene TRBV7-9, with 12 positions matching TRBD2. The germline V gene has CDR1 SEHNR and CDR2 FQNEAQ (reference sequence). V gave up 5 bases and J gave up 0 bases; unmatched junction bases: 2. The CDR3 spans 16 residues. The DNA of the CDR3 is TGTGCCAGCAGCCGGACTAGCGGGATCTCCTACAATGAGCAGTTCTTC. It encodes CASSRTSGISYNEQFF. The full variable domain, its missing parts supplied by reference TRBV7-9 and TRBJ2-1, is DTGVSQNPRHKITKRGQNVTFRCDPISEHNRLYWYRQTLGQGPEFLTYFQNEAQLEKSRLLSDRFSAERPKGSFSTLEIQRTEQGDSAMYLCASSRTSGISYNEQFFGPGTRLTVL.

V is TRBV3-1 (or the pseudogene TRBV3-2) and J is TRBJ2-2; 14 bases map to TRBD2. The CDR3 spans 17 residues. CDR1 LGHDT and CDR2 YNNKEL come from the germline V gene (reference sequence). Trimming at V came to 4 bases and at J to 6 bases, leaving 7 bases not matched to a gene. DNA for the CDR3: TGTGCCAGCAGCCTAGGGACTAGCGGGAGTCTTTCCGGGGAGCTGTTTTTT. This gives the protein CASSLGTSGSLSGELFF.

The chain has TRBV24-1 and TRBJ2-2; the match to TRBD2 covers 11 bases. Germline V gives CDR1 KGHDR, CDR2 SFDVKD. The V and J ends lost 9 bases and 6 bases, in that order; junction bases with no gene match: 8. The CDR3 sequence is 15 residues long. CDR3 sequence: CATGSGRAPAGELFF. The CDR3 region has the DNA TGTGCCACCGGTAGCGGGAGGGCCCCGGCCGGGGAGCTGTTTTTT.